This T cell receptor beta chain is drawn from a study of T cells in Graves' hyperthyroidism and ophthalmopathy. Study-wide results and limits: Most expanded thyroid clonotypes above 0.001 recurred in blood.

Looked up from germline, CDR1 is LGHDT and CDR2 is YNNKEL (reference sequence). CDR3 length: 17 residues. V lost 0 bases to trimming and J lost 6 bases, with 18 bases between them. This clonotype was seen a few times. Its specificity is unknown. RNA transcripts yielded amplified TCR beta CDR3 regions. First-round RT-PCR with HTBI primers amplified the TCR CDR3 region. TCRdb ran MiXCR on the multiplex PCR reads and lists one entry per CDR3 protein. Of about 400,000 distinct CDR3 sequences in the sample, 14% to 15% were seen once. The material sequenced was blood. The chain employs TRBV3-1 and TRBJ2-1; D call uncertain. This sequence originates from a woman aged 25 to 39 with Graves' hyperthyroidism. The CDR3 loop reads CASSQEPWQQFTNEQFF. The CDR3 DNA follows: TGTGCCAGCAGCCAAGAACCCTGGCAGCAGTTTACCAATGAGCAGTTCTTC.